This T cell receptor (beta chain) emerged from a study of OX40 agonist ivuxolimab in advanced cancers. Study outcomes and limitations: Circulating CD4+ and CD8+ T cells showed clonal expansion by week 6 at 0.1 to 3.0 mg/kg.

A word on this clone: The antigen is undetermined.

The germline V gene encodes CDR1 MNHEY and CDR2 SVGAGI. The CDR3 contains 13 residues. Assay used: immunoSEQ multiplex PCR; TCRdb lists only in-frame clones, some missing. The data contain over 40,000 clones, around 80% of them singletons. V and J are TRBV6-5 and TRBJ2-5; 7 positions match TRBD1. Matching the DNA end better, TRBJ2-7 makes the J call doubtful. The sequence was obtained from an adult with an advanced solid tumor such as melanoma, head and neck, liver or kidney cancer. The input for sequencing was CD4+ or CD8+ T cells sorted from blood, taken in a trial of the OX40 agonist ivuxolimab. The CDR3 DNA is TGTGCCACCAGAGAGAGGGGGCCCTACGAGCAGTACTTC. It yields the protein CATRERGPYEQYF.